This T cell receptor beta chain was sequenced for a study of cytomegalovirus exposure and HLA in healthy donors. It was with 60 Vbeta and 13 Jbeta primers that the PCR ran. The table came from immunoSEQ multiplex PCR; TCRdb's copy has only in-frame clones and leaves some out. The repertoire holds 280,000 or so clones, approximately 90% seen once, with roughly 2% in the top ten. This CDR3 spans 15 amino acids. CDR1 and CDR2 (germline): LNHNV, YYDKDF (reference sequence). V shed 0 bases, J shed 6 bases, and the junction held 7 bases outside the gene matches. What was sequenced was PBMCs. V and J are TRBV15 and TRBJ1-1, with TRBD1 identical over 7 bases. The TCR originated in a woman aged 18-30 years in good health and CMV-seronegative. The CDR3 bases are TGTGCCACCAGCAGAGATACCGACAGGGTGGCTGAAGCTTTCTTT. Its protein product is CATSRDTDRVAEAFF.